These 28 T cell receptor beta chains came from one sample sequenced in a study of siplizumab effects on memory and regulatory T cells. Clones were read by immunoSEQ multiplex PCR, and TCRdb kept only the in-frame ones, dropping some. The data show roughly 100,000 clones, under 95% seen once. Source material: CD4+ T cells sorted from blood. The receptors derive from a human donor in good health.

V usage is TRBV5-6 and J usage is TRBJ1-4, with D perhaps TRBD1 (5 bases). The V gene's germline CDR1 is SGHDT and CDR2 YYEEEE. Trimming stripped 1 base from V and 0 bases from J, with 10 bases between. The CDR3 is 16 residues long. The CDR3 nucleotides read TGTGCCAGCAGCTTGCGGGGACCTACAACTAATGAAAAACTGTTTTTT. Amino acid sequence: CASSLRGPTTNEKLFF.

In this sample, this clone turned up once. CDR3 sequence reads: CASRGTSGRAFTAGELFF. DNA for the CDR3: TGTGCCAGCAGAGGGACTAGCGGGAGGGCCTTTACGGCCGGGGAGCTGTTTTTT. The rearrangement links TRBV2 to TRBJ2-2, with 16 bases identical to TRBD2. The CDR3 totals 18 residues. CDR1 is SNHLY and CDR2 is FYNNEI in the germline V gene. Trimming cost V 6 bases and J 6 bases; bases outside gene matches: 10.

In this sample, this clone turned up once. The genes are TRBV5-8 and TRBJ2-3; 13 nucleotides line up with TRBD2. There are 16 residues in the CDR3. With V trimmed by 10 bases and J by 3 bases, 11 bases remained unmatched. The germline V gene has CDR1 SGHTS and CDR2 YDEGEE. In DNA form, the CDR3 reads TGTGCCGGAAGACTAGCGGGGGGCTCGGGAACAGATACGCAGTATTTT. It is translated as CAGRLAGGSGTDTQYF.

The chain recombines TRBV19 with TRBJ1-4; D gene unclear. With 2 bases removed from V and 5 bases from J, the gap between germline ends came to 0 bases. Germline V gives CDR1 LNHDA, CDR2 SQIVND (reference sequence). The CDR3 spans 11 residues. CDR3 loop: CASSINEKLFF. CDR3 bases: TGTGCCAGTAGTATAAATGAAAAACTGTTTTTT.

The chain links TRBV5-1 to TRBJ1-1; D is ambiguous. Germline assignment: CDR1 SGHRS and CDR2 YFSETQ. The CDR3 has 14 amino acids. Trimming cost V 5 bases and J 4 bases, with 15 bases left between them. CDR3 coding DNA: TGCGCCAGCAGTCTGGGCCCCATAGGCACTGAAGCTTTCTTT. Its translation: CASSLGPIGTEAFF.

The rearrangement links TRBV11-3 to TRBJ2-3; 9 bases align to TRBD2. The junction had 5 bases not matched to a gene; V was cut back by 3 bases and J by 4 bases. The CDR3 has 15 amino acids. Germline-derived CDR1 and CDR2 are SGHNT and YENEEA. CDR3 nucleotides: TGTGCCAGCAGCTTCGGCGGGGGGGCCTCAGATACGCAGTATTTT. The encoded protein is CASSFGGGASDTQYF. The whole variable domain, filled in from reference TRBV11-3 and TRBJ2-3, reads EAGVVQSPRYKIIEKKQPVAFWCNPISGHNTLYWYLQNLGQGPELLIRYENEEAVDDSQLPKDRFSAERLKGVDSTLKIQPAELGDSAVYLCASSFGGGASDTQYFGPGTRLTVL.

This sequence joins TRBV6-5 and TRBJ2-1; the match to TRBD2 covers 7 bases. CDR1 is MNHEY, CDR2 SVGAGI, per germline. V lost 1 base, J lost 1 base, and 4 bases stayed unmatched. The CDR3 contains 16 residues. CDR3 loop: CASSYFLRGSYNEQFF. The CDR3 DNA reads as TGTGCCAGCAGTTACTTCTTGCGGGGGTCCTACAATGAGCAGTTCTTC.

The V call is TRBV6-5, the J call TRBJ1-5, with D possibly matching TRBD1 (5 bases). Trimming removed 0 bases at V and 3 bases at J, with 9 bases between. The germline CDR1 and CDR2 sequences are MNHEY and SVGAGI. This CDR3 contains 15 residues. The CDR3 here is CASSYSATDNQPQHF. The CDR3 DNA reads as TGTGCCAGCAGTTACTCGGCGACAGACAATCAGCCCCAGCATTTT.

The gene calls are TRBV7-9 and TRBJ1-5; a possible D gene is TRBD1 (5 bases). Trimming cost V 5 bases and J 6 bases, with 17 bases left between them. Germline CDR1 SEHNR, CDR2 FQNEAQ (reference sequence). This CDR3 is built from 15 residues. CDR3: CASSPTGGGGQPQHF. CDR3 in DNA: TGTGCCAGCAGCCCGACCGGAGGTGGGGGTCAGCCCCAGCATTTT.

The rearrangement uses TRBV11-3 and TRBJ2-1; TRBD2 agrees at 7 bases. This CDR3 has 13 residues. Germline V gene sequence: CDR1 SGHNT, CDR2 YENEEA. The trim removed 2 bases at V and 5 bases at J, leaving 0 bases unmatched. CDR3 DNA sequence: TGTGCCAGCAGCTTAAGCGGGGACAATGAGCAGTTCTTC. Translation gives CASSLSGDNEQFF.

This chain connects TRBV5-8 to TRBJ1-4; a weak D match, TRBD1 (6 bases). The CDR3 spans 18 residues. V was clipped by 0 bases and J by 4 bases, with 19 bases between them. Germline V gene sequence: CDR1 SGHTS, CDR2 YDEGEE. Here the CDR3 DNA reads TGTGCCAGCAGCTTGGTCCGCGGGGGCCCGCGGTTTAATGAAAAACTGTTTTTT. Translating gives CASSLVRGGPRFNEKLFF.

The J gene is TRBJ2-7, the V gene TRBV5-1; TRBD2 matches 11 bases. CDR1 SGHRS and CDR2 YFSETQ come from the germline V gene. The CDR3 is 15 amino acids. The V segment lost 3 bases and the J segment 1 base; nucleotides outside the gene matches: 3. CDR3 sequence reads: CASSSGLAESYEQYF. The CDR3 DNA is TGCGCCAGCAGCTCGGGACTAGCGGAATCCTACGAGCAGTACTTC.

Remarks on this clone: Sequence at one end of the junction differs from germline and may be a read error. The chain employs TRBV29-1 and TRBJ1-1, with unresolved D. The CDR3 totals 10 residues. Germline CDR1 reads SQVTM; CDR2 reads ANQGSEA. The CDR3 protein is CSFENTEAFF. Here the CDR3 DNA reads TGCAGCTTTGAGAACACTGAAGCTTTCTTT.

CDR3 sequence reads: CASSKRAASGSTTLDEKLFF. For the CDR3, the DNA is TGTGCCAGCAGCAAAAGAGCGGCCTCCGGCTCAACTACTTTGGATGAAAAACTGTTTTTT. The rearrangement links TRBV21-1 to TRBJ1-4. TRBV21-1 is noted as a pseudogene. This CDR3 has 20 residues.

This clone was seen a few times. The chain carries TRBV15 and TRBJ1-3; no reliable D call. V dropped 4 bases and J dropped 2 bases, with 12 bases sitting between them. CDR3 length: 15 residues. Germline V CDR1 and CDR2: LNHNV, YYDKDF (reference sequence). The CDR3 here is CATSNLLRTGNTIYF. CDR3 coding DNA: TGTGCCACCAGCAACCTTCTCAGGACTGGAAACACCATATATTTT.

CDR3: CASSFKGFHTGELFF. CDR3 sequence (DNA): TGTGCCAGCAGCTTTAAGGGATTTCACACCGGGGAGCTGTTTTTT. This rearrangement joins TRBV13 to TRBJ2-2; D is uncertain. In germline, CDR1 is PRHDT, CDR2 FYEKMQ (reference sequence). The CDR3 runs to 15 residues. Trimming left V 3 bases short and J 3 bases short, with 11 bases between.

This chain joins TRBV4-1 and TRBJ2-1; D may be TRBD1 or TRBD2 (5 bases each). V dropped 2 bases and J dropped 7 bases, with 18 bases sitting between them. The length of the CDR3 is 16 residues. Germline lookup yields CDR1 MGHRA and CDR2 YSYEKL. The CDR3 DNA reads TGCGCCAGCAGCCAACCGGGACGTCTTGTCGGGAATGAGCAGTTCTTC. Its protein product is CASSQPGRLVGNEQFF.

This clone was observed a few times. The genes are TRBV7-2 and TRBJ1-1; D gene uncertain. Germline-derived CDR1 and CDR2 are SGHTA and FQGNSA. V shed 7 bases and J shed 4 bases, with 19 bases lying between them. This CDR3 spans 15 amino acids. The DNA for the CDR3 is TGTGCCAGCAACAATCCGGGAGGGATGGGCACTGAAGCTTTCTTT. Residues: CASNNPGGMGTEAFF.

CDR3 amino acids: CASSGRDLRLRGNTIYF. In DNA, the CDR3 is TGTGCCAGTAGCGGCCGGGACCTCCGATTAAGGGGAAACACCATATATTTT. The chain combines TRBV19 with TRBJ1-3, with a possible D match to TRBD1 (5 bases). Germline CDR1 LNHDA, CDR2 SQIVND (reference sequence). This CDR3 has 17 residues. The V end was cut by 6 bases, the J end by 4 bases, with 22 bases between. The full variable domain, with the rest looked up from reference TRBV19 and TRBJ1-3, is DGGITQSPKYLFRKEGQNVTLSCEQNLNHDAMYWYRQDPGQGLRLIYYSQIVNDFQKGDIAEGYSVSREKKESFPLTVTSAQKNPTAFYLCASSGRDLRLRGNTIYFGEGSWLTVV.

The chain has TRBV15 and TRBJ2-7; D could derive from TRBD1 or TRBD2 (5 bases each). Looked up from germline, CDR1 is LNHNV and CDR2 is YYDKDF (reference sequence). The CDR3 is made up of 13 amino acids. With 1 base removed from V and 8 bases from J, the gap between germline ends came to 12 bases. The CDR3 nucleotides read TGTGCCACCAGCAGAGGGACTGGGGGTCAGCAGTACTTC. Protein product: CATSRGTGGQQYF.

This sequence joins TRBV19 and TRBJ1-4, with D hard to call. V was cut by 1 base and J by 6 bases, with 12 bases left in between. Germline loops: CDR1 LNHDA, CDR2 SQIVND (reference sequence). This CDR3 is 15 amino acids long. The DNA of the CDR3 is TGTGCCAGTAGTATAGGGCTCCTCCTGCATGAAAAACTGTTTTTT. Encoded protein: CASSIGLLLHEKLFF.

As for this clone: One end of the junction varies from germline; a read error may be responsible. The chain recombines TRBV14 with TRBJ2-3; D perhaps matches TRBD2 (6 bases). Germline V gene data show CDR1 as SGHDN and CDR2 as FVKESK. The CDR3 is 18 residues long. The CDR3 DNA follows: TGTGCCAGCAGCCAAGGTTCGGGCGGGATCACATACACAGATATGCAGTATTTT. Residues: CASSQGSGGITYTDMQYF.

The chain employs TRBV7-9 and TRBJ1-2; tentative D call: TRBD1 (6 bases). Trimming removed 1 base from V and 2 bases from J, with 11 bases in between. The CDR3 is 15 amino acids. Germline loops: CDR1 SEHNR, CDR2 FQNEAQ (reference sequence). The CDR3 DNA reads TGTGCCAGCAGCTTAGAGACAGGCGAGAACTATGGCTACACCTTC. As protein: CASSLETGENYGYTF.

V gene TRBV7-9 combines with J gene TRBJ2-5; 10 bases agree with TRBD1. The germline V gene encodes CDR1 SEHNR and CDR2 FQNEAQ (reference sequence). This CDR3 has 19 amino acids. With 5 bases clipped from V and 7 bases from J, the junction kept 22 bases outside the gene matches. The CDR3 region is CASSHTIFRDRGYGGTQYF. Written as DNA, the CDR3 is TGTGCCAGCAGCCATACAATCTTCCGGGACAGGGGTTACGGCGGGACCCAGTACTTC.

The V call is TRBV6-5, the J call TRBJ1-2, with D hard to call. CDR3 length equals 15 residues. Per the germline V gene, CDR1 is MNHEY and CDR2 is SVGAGI. V lost 2 bases, J lost 2 bases, and 12 bases lay in between. The CDR3 spells CASSYNVAPNYGYTF. As DNA, the CDR3 is TGTGCCAGCAGTTACAACGTGGCCCCAAACTATGGCTACACCTTC.

This clone was detected only once. The chain couples TRBV5-1 to TRBJ2-7; 11 bases agree with TRBD2. CDR1 and CDR2 from the germline V gene are SGHRS and YFSETQ. The CDR3 consists of 16 residues. With 5 bases clipped from V and 6 bases from J, the junction kept 13 bases outside the gene matches. CDR3 protein: CASSLLAGALLGEQYF. The CDR3 nucleotides read TGCGCCAGCAGTCTACTAGCGGGGGCCCTCCTTGGCGAGCAGTACTTC.

This sequence joins TRBV5-4 and TRBJ1-2; unclear D gene. Trimming left V 4 bases short and J 8 bases short, with 15 bases between. Germline loops: CDR1 SGHNT, CDR2 YYREEE (reference sequence). This CDR3 spans 13 amino acids. CDR3 amino acids: CASSTYRSRGYTF. The CDR3 DNA sequence: TGTGCCAGCAGCACCTACAGAAGTAGGGGCTACACCTTC.

The chain uses TRBV19 and TRBJ1-5; TRBD1 might be the D (6 bases). The CDR3 consists of 14 residues. V shed 2 bases and J shed 5 bases, with 10 bases lying between them. The germline V gene encodes CDR1 LNHDA and CDR2 SQIVND (reference sequence). CDR3 sequence (DNA): TGTGCCAGTAGTATAACCCCAGGGGATCAGCCCCAGCATTTT. Encoded protein: CASSITPGDQPQHF.